These 19 T cell receptor beta chains were all obtained from the same sample, sequenced in a study of cytomegalovirus exposure and HLA in healthy donors. Both 60 Vbeta primers and 13 Jbeta primers went into the PCR. Repertoires were generated with immunoSEQ multiplex PCR, while TCRdb's copy carries only in-frame clones and drops some. Counted here are 90,000 to 110,000 clones, about 83% occurring once; the ten biggest clones make up 5% to 6.5%. Sample: PBMCs. The source is a man aged 18 to 30 in good health and CMV-seronegative.

The chain combines TRBV12-5 with TRBJ2-7, with 9 nucleotides matching TRBD2. Germline V lookup: CDR1 LGHNT, CDR2 FRNRAP. Germline trimming cut 3 bases from V and 2 bases from J; bases unmatched to any gene: 5. This CDR3 is built from 15 residues. DNA for the CDR3: TGTGCTAGTGGTTTAGACCTAGCGGGGCCCTACGAGCAGTACTTC. Translating it yields CASGLDLAGPYEQYF. Using reference TRBV12-5 and TRBJ2-7 for the parts outside the CDR3, the full variable domain is DARVTQTPRHKVTEMGQEVTMRCQPILGHNTVFWYRQTMMQGLELLAYFRNRAPLDDSGMPKDRFSAEMPDATLATLKIQPSEPRDSAVYFCASGLDLAGPYEQYFGPGTRLTVT.

The chain combines TRBV25-1 with TRBJ1-3, with no clear D. CDR3 length: 15 residues. Germline V lookup: CDR1 MGHDK, CDR2 SYGVNS. Trimming removed 1 base from V and 0 bases from J, with 7 bases in between. The CDR3 nucleotides are TGTGCCAGCAGTGAATGGAGTTTCTCTGGAAACACCATATATTTT. Its translation: CASSEWSFSGNTIYF.

This CDR3 is CASSLDRQGGRGYTF. The DNA of the CDR3 is TGTGCCAGCAGCTTAGACCGGCAGGGAGGAAGGGGCTACACCTTC. The chain is built from TRBV11-1 and TRBJ1-2; D might be TRBD1 (5 bases). Germline CDR1 is SGHAT and CDR2 is FQDESV (reference sequence). This CDR3 region has 15 residues. Trimming pared 1 base from V and 8 bases from J, leaving 17 bases between.

The chain recombines TRBV5-1 with TRBJ2-5, with 7 nucleotides matching TRBD1. The CDR3 is made up of 15 amino acids. The V segment lost 2 bases and the J segment 5 bases; nucleotides outside the gene matches: 9. Germline V gene lookup returns CDR1 SGHRS and CDR2 YFSETQ. The DNA of the CDR3 is TGCGCCAGCAGCTTAAGAGGACAGGATATGGAGACCCAGTACTTC. Its translation is CASSLRGQDMETQYF.

This clone was counted many times. The rearrangement joins TRBV9 to TRBJ1-2, with D perhaps matching TRBD1 (6 bases). The CDR3 length is 15 residues. V lost 2 bases and J lost 3, with 14 bases in between. The germline gives CDR1 SGDLS, CDR2 YYNGEE. As DNA, the CDR3 is TGTGCCAGCAGCGTCAACAGGGAGGGGGACTATGGCTACACCTTC. Its translation: CASSVNREGDYGYTF.

The chain uses TRBV5-1 and TRBJ1-2; no clear D. Germline lookup yields CDR1 SGHRS and CDR2 YFSETQ. The CDR3 extends over 14 amino acids. V was clipped by 5 bases and J by 3 bases, with 14 bases between them. DNA of the CDR3: TGCGCCAGCAGTTTGAGGCGGGCGGACTATGGCTACACCTTC. This codes for CASSLRRADYGYTF.

This clone was found once. The genes are TRBV11-2 and TRBJ2-7; no firm D call. The V end lost 0 bases, the J end lost 6 bases, and 15 bases lay between the germline ends. The germline V gene has CDR1 SGHAT and CDR2 FQNNGV. There are 15 residues in the CDR3. The CDR3: CASSLDNLKASEQYF. In DNA form, the CDR3 reads TGTGCCAGCAGCTTAGACAATCTAAAAGCCTCCGAGCAGTACTTC.

The rearrangement links TRBV6-1 to TRBJ1-2; TRBD1 matches 9 bases. CDR3 length equals 13 residues. Germline trimming cut 6 bases from V and 4 bases from J; bases unmatched to any gene: 3. Per the germline V gene, CDR1 is MNHNS and CDR2 is SASEGT. The CDR3 coding sequence is TGTGCCAGCAGCCAGACAGGGGGCTATGGCTACACCTTC. This gives the protein CASSQTGGYGYTF.

This chain links TRBV4-3 with TRBJ2-3; TRBD2 aligns across 11 bases. V dropped 1 base and J dropped 0; count of bases not matched to a gene: 0. CDR1 LGHNA and CDR2 YSLEER come from the germline V gene. The length of the CDR3 is 16 residues. The CDR3 DNA reads TGCGCCAGCAGCCAAGGGACTAGCGGGAGCACAGATACGCAGTATTTT. Its translation is CASSQGTSGSTDTQYF.

This chain joins TRBV6-5 and TRBJ1-2; possible D gene TRBD1, 5 bases. The germline gives CDR1 MNHEY, CDR2 SVGAGI. The CDR3 spans 12 residues. V was trimmed by 5 bases and J by 5 bases, leaving 9 bases between them. The CDR3, as DNA: TGTGCCAGCAGTGAACGGGGGTATGGCTACACCTTC. As protein: CASSERGYGYTF.

Only one count was recorded for this clone. The chain carries TRBV30 and TRBJ2-5, with 14 positions matching TRBD2. The CDR3 loop spans 18 amino acids. Germline V CDR1 and CDR2: GTSNPN, SVGIG (reference sequence). The J segment lost 2 bases and the V segment lost 3 bases, leaving 11 bases of the junction unmatched. For the CDR3, the DNA is TGTGCCTGGAGGGGCGGGACTAGCGGGAGAGGAGGGCAAGAGACCCAGTACTTC. Translating it yields CAWRGGTSGRGGQETQYF.

The chain has TRBV28 and TRBJ1-1; unclear D gene. Trimming shortened V by 6 bases and J by 4 bases, and 6 bases separated the two germline ends. The CDR3 contains 11 residues. The germline CDR1 and CDR2 sequences are MDHEN and SYDVKM. In DNA, the CDR3 is TGTGCCAGCAGGAGTGCCACTGAAGCTTTCTTT. It yields the protein CASRSATEAFF.

The genes are TRBV7-6 and TRBJ2-6; 7 bases map to TRBD1. The CDR3 extends over 16 amino acids. Germline CDR1 is SGHVS and CDR2 is FNYEAQ. V lost 5 bases to trimming and J lost 4 bases; unmatched junction nucleotides: 8. The CDR3 DNA reads TGTGCCAGCAGCCCCCGGACAGGATTCGGGGCCAACGTCCTGACTTTC. Its translation is CASSPRTGFGANVLTF.

The rearrangement joins TRBV15 to TRBJ1-5; 9 nucleotides match TRBD1. This CDR3 has 17 residues. The germline CDR1 and CDR2 sequences are LNHNV and YYDKDF (reference sequence). With 0 bases clipped from V and 2 bases from J, the junction kept 5 bases outside the gene matches. In DNA form, the CDR3 reads TGTGCCACCAGCAGAGATGAGGACAGGGGAGGCAATCAGCCCCAGCATTTT. This codes for CATSRDEDRGGNQPQHF.

The chain couples TRBV6-1 to TRBJ2-7, with 7 bases that match TRBD2. V shed 2 bases and J 2 bases; nucleotides not matched to a gene: 12. The germline gives CDR1 MNHNS, CDR2 SASEGT. This CDR3 spans 17 amino acids. In DNA form, the CDR3 reads TGTGCCAGCAGTGAATCTGTACTAGCGAGTTATACCTACGAGCAGTACTTC. Amino acid sequence: CASSESVLASYTYEQYF.

The chain recombines TRBV19 with TRBJ2-3; 9 positions agree with TRBD2. V lost 5 bases to trimming and J lost 4 bases; unmatched junction nucleotides: 7. CDR1 is LNHDA, CDR2 SQIVND, per germline (reference sequence). This CDR3 is 15 amino acids long. CDR3 region: CASSPLAGTSDTQYF. In DNA form, the CDR3 reads TGTGCCAGTAGTCCCCTAGCGGGAACGTCAGATACGCAGTATTTT.

CDR3 protein: CATGQGYYGYTF. The CDR3 DNA reads TGTGCCACCGGACAGGGGTACTATGGCTACACCTTC. The chain employs TRBV28 and TRBJ1-2; TRBD1 matches at 9 bases. The CDR3 sequence is 12 residues long. The germline gives CDR1 MDHEN, CDR2 SYDVKM. V lost 10 bases, J lost 3 bases, and 3 bases stayed unmatched.

The V gene is TRBV5-5, the J gene TRBJ2-5; possibly TRBD1 for D (6 bases). The CDR3 has 14 residues. Germline V gene data show CDR1 as SGHKS and CDR2 as YYEKEE (reference sequence). Trimming took off 0 bases at V and 5 bases at J, with 11 bases between the two ends. CDR3 sequence (DNA): TGTGCCAGCAGCTTGGTTGTGAGGGGGGAGACCCAGTACTTC. Its translation is CASSLVVRGETQYF.

The chain recombines TRBV2 with TRBJ1-1, with 8 nucleotides matching TRBD1. V lost 10 bases to trimming and J lost 0 bases; unmatched junction nucleotides: 22. Germline CDR1 SNHLY, CDR2 FYNNEI. The CDR3 has 19 amino acids. The DNA of the CDR3 is TGTGCCATCCCAAAACATCCCATGGACAGGGTTGGGGTGAACACTGAAGCTTTCTTT. Protein sequence: CAIPKHPMDRVGVNTEAFF.